Given below is one T cell receptor (beta chain) in context. What it binds is not known. This entry comes from a study of CD8+CD57+ T cells in acquired aplastic anemia. Across the whole study: Sorted CD4+ and CD8+ cells yielded about 3 ug of DNA on average. Study findings and constraints: Overlapping CD8+ CDR3 repertoires of patients and controls contained approximately 29 shared sequences. Between the patient and control groups, CD8+ Simpson's diversity did not differ significantly.

Patients included in sequencing had previously demonstrated CD8+CD57+ cell expansion by flow cytometry. No therapy was given to patients before blood sampling. Genomic DNA, the template, was used for profiling of the TCR beta VDJ and CDR3. TCRdb itself ran the reads through MiXCR, one entry per CDR3 protein. Here the sample spans hundreds of thousands of distinct CDR3 sequences, roughly half being singletons. Between the trimmed V and J ends, which lost 2 bases and 7 bases, there was a span of 10 bases. The germline V gene encodes CDR1 SNHLY and CDR2 FYNNEI. This CDR3 has 13 amino acids. This TCR derives from a human donor with aplastic anemia. The chain combines TRBV2 with TRBJ2-3; perhaps TRBD2 as D (6 bases). The sample was sorted CD4+, CD8+, or CD8+CD57+ T cells (not recorded which) from PBMCs. The CDR3 bases are TGTGCCAGCAGTGAAAGGCGGGAAAATACGCAGTATTTT. Translating it yields CASSERRENTQYF.